Listed below are T cell receptor beta chains from one sample, sequenced in a study of cytomegalovirus exposure and HLA in healthy donors. Some clones are missing from TCRdb's copy, which holds only in-frame ones; the method was immunoSEQ multiplex PCR. This table lists roughly 30,000 clones. Sequenced input: PBMCs. The receptors were sampled from a woman between 40 and 55 years old in good health and CMV-seropositive. Each CDR3 is given with its conserved first and last residue. The order of the fields is D gene, J gene, V gene, CDR3 protein, CDR3 DNA. The D gene is left open where the match is weak.

TRBD1,TRBJ1-2,TRBV9,CASSVVGDRGTYGYTF,TGTGCCAGCAGCGTAGTTGGGGACAGGGGGACTTATGGCTACACCTTC
TRBD2,TRBJ2-5,TRBV5-4,CASSSTSGGRGETQYF,TGTGCCAGCAGCAGCACTAGCGGAGGAAGGGGAGAGACCCAGTACTTC
.,TRBJ1-5,TRBV6-5,CASSRTDGNQPQHF,TGTGCCAGCAGTCGGACAGACGGCAATCAGCCCCAGCATTTT
TRBD2,TRBJ2-1,TRBV19,CASSMGLVNEQFF,TGTGCCAGTAGTATGGGACTAGTCAATGAGCAGTTCTTC
TRBD1,TRBJ2-3,TRBV9,CASSGGGQGDTQYF,TGTGCCAGCAGCGGAGGGGGCCAGGGAGATACGCAGTATTTT
TRBD1,TRBJ2-6,TRBV29-1,CSARGQLKSGANVLTF,TGCAGCGCCCGGGGACAGTTAAAGTCTGGGGCCAACGTCCTGACTTTC
.,TRBJ2-5,TRBV7-7,CASSLGHAGTQYF,TGTGCCAGCAGCTTAGGACATGCCGGGACCCAGTACTTC
.,TRBJ2-2,TRBV5-4,CASSLEMQGRDTGELFF,TGTGCCAGCAGCTTGGAGATGCAGGGTAGGGACACCGGGGAGCTGTTTTTT
TRBD1,TRBJ2-3,TRBV6-5,CASSYSLQGNTQYF,TGTGCCAGCAGTTACTCGCTACAGGGGAATACGCAGTATTTT
TRBD1,TRBJ2-5,TRBV7-2,CASSLVDRGGSKYF,TGTGCCAGCAGCTTAGTCGACAGGGGTGGGTCTAAGTACTTC
.,TRBJ1-2,TRBV19,CASSIIGANYGYTF,TGTGCCAGTAGTATTATAGGAGCTAACTATGGCTACACCTTC
TRBD1,TRBJ1-1,TRBV19,CASSIGQGYTEAFF,TGTGCCAGTAGTATTGGACAGGGATACACTGAAGCTTTCTTT
TRBD1,TRBJ2-7,TRBV5-6,CASSFPSGTGIDEQYF,TGTGCCAGCAGCTTCCCTTCCGGGACAGGCATCGACGAGCAGTACTTC
.,TRBJ1-1,TRBV30,CACNPGVAEAFF,TGTGCCTGCAACCCAGGGGTGGCTGAAGCTTTCTTT
TRBD1,TRBJ1-2,TRBV29-1,CSTARGQDGYTF,TGCAGCACTGCTAGGGGGCAGGATGGCTACACCTTC
.,TRBJ1-2,TRBV4-3,CASSQEGWGPNYGYTF,TGCGCCAGCAGCCAAGAGGGGTGGGGGCCTAACTATGGCTACACCTTC
.,TRBJ2-7,TRBV5-5,CASSWGGSTNYEQYF,TGTGCCAGCAGCTGGGGGGGCAGTACGAACTACGAGCAGTACTTC
.,TRBJ2-3,TRBV11-3,CASSLTSTDTQYF,TGTGCCAGCAGCTTAACTAGCACAGATACGCAGTATTTT
.,TRBJ2-7,TRBV4-2,CASSQGRGGASYEQYF,TGTGCCAGCAGCCAAGGGCGCGGCGGGGCATCCTACGAGCAGTACTTC
.,TRBJ2-7,TRBV6-1,CASSGRGSSYEQYF,TGTGCCAGCAGTGGGAGGGGCAGCTCCTACGAGCAGTACTTC
.,TRBJ2-5,TRBV5-1,CASSLGQQETQYF,TGCGCCAGCAGCTTGGGACAGCAAGAGACCCAGTACTTC
.,TRBJ1-1,TRBV25-1,CASSELEQGNTEAFF,TGTGCCAGCAGTGAATTGGAACAGGGGAACACTGAAGCTTTCTTT
.,TRBJ1-5,TRBV30,CAWSRDIGQPQHF,TGTGCCTGGAGTCGGGATATCGGTCAGCCCCAGCATTTT
.,TRBJ1-1,TRBV28,CASSVGGNTEAFF,TGTGCCAGCAGTGTTGGAGGGAACACTGAAGCTTTCTTT
.,TRBJ1-2,TRBV5-1,CASSLERANYGYTF,TGCGCCAGCAGCTTGGAACGCGCTAACTATGGCTACACCTTC
.,TRBJ2-4,TRBV11-1,CASSTGSVNIQYF,TGTGCCAGCAGTACAGGGTCGGTAAACATTCAGTACTTC
TRBD1,TRBJ2-7,TRBV7-9,CASSDGQGAYEQYF,TGTGCCAGCAGCGACGGACAGGGTGCCTACGAGCAGTACTTC
.,TRBJ1-1,TRBV30,CAWSKGLNTEAFF,TGTGCCTGGAGTAAGGGGTTGAACACTGAAGCTTTCTTT
.,TRBJ1-2,TRBV30,CAWSVRGDRYTF,TGTGCCTGGAGTGTACGAGGAGACCGCTACACCTTC
TRBD1,TRBJ1-5,TRBV2,CASSLGTGAQPQHF,TGTGCCAGCAGCCTTGGGACAGGCGCTCAGCCCCAGCATTTT
.,TRBJ1-1,TRBV10-3,CAITEQLMNTEAFF,TGTGCCATCACGGAGCAGCTTATGAACACTGAAGCTTTCTTT
TRBD2,TRBJ2-7,TRBV19,CASSISSGSPYEQYF,TGTGCCAGTAGTATCTCCAGCGGGAGCCCCTACGAGCAGTACTTC
.,TRBJ1-1,TRBV29-1,CSVVRGRVKTEAFF,TGCAGCGTTGTCAGGGGAAGGGTCAAGACTGAAGCTTTCTTT
TRBD1,TRBJ2-7,TRBV4-3,CASSHGTGVYEQYF,TGCGCCAGCAGCCACGGGACAGGGGTATACGAGCAGTACTTC
.,TRBJ2-7,TRBV7-9,CASSPKRRISYEQYF,TGTGCCAGCAGCCCCAAACGGAGGATCTCCTACGAGCAGTACTTC
.,TRBJ2-1,TRBV6-6,CASTLAGFYNEQFF,TGTGCCAGCACCTTAGCCGGGTTCTACAATGAGCAGTTCTTC
TRBD1,TRBJ1-2,TRBV6-5,CASSPGTGGRGYTF,TGTGCCAGCAGTCCCGGGACAGGGGGCCGTGGCTACACCTTC
TRBD1,TRBJ1-2,TRBV6-6,CASADRGSGYTF,TGTGCCAGCGCGGACAGGGGTAGTGGCTACACCTTC
.,TRBJ2-5,TRBV18,CASSPGDETQYF,TGTGCCAGCTCCCCAGGAGACGAGACCCAGTACTTC
.,TRBJ2-3,TRBV25-1,CASQGGGPTDTQYF,TGTGCCAGCCAAGGGGGAGGGCCGACAGATACGCAGTATTTT
.,TRBJ1-2,TRBV5-4,CASSLAGANYGYTF,TGTGCCAGCAGCTTGGCCGGGGCTAACTATGGCTACACCTTC
.,TRBJ2-3,TRBV27,CASRGQYVTDTQYF,TGTGCCAGCAGAGGACAGTACGTCACAGATACGCAGTATTTT
.,TRBJ1-1,TRBV29-1,CSVEAGVNTEAFF,TGCAGCGTTGAGGCAGGGGTGAACACTGAAGCTTTCTTT
.,TRBJ2-3,TRBV30,CAWSVAGRLADTQYF,TGTGCCTGGAGTGTAGCAGGGAGGTTAGCAGATACGCAGTATTTT
TRBD1,TRBJ1-1,TRBV6-7,CASSYPKDRGTEAFF,TGTGCCAGCAGTTACCCTAAGGACAGGGGCACTGAAGCTTTCTTT
TRBD2,TRBJ2-1,TRBV18,CASSPREGALSEQFF,TGTGCCAGCTCCCCTCGGGAGGGAGCGTTATCTGAGCAGTTCTTC
TRBD2,TRBJ2-4,TRBV4-2,CASSPLWRGTKNIQYF,TGTGCCAGCAGCCCCCTTTGGCGGGGGACTAAAAACATTCAGTACTTC
.,TRBJ2-5,TRBV20-1,CSASLQETQYF,TGCAGTGCTAGCCTCCAAGAGACCCAGTACTTC